This TCR beta chain was recovered during a study of blood T cells in healthy people across ages. Trimming stripped 5 bases from V and 2 bases from J, with 23 bases between. The CDR3 sequence is 18 residues long. Germline-derived CDR1 and CDR2 are SEHNR and FQNEAQ (reference sequence). Using a J-beta primer mix together with a sample-barcoded 5' primer, a second PCR was run for roughly 6 to 11 cycles. A single record per CDR3 protein comes from TCRdb applying MiXCR to the 5' RACE reads. The sample comprises roughly 730,000 distinct CDR3 sequences, roughly three fifths of which are singletons, and approximately 24% rests with the top ten. This clonotype has more than one count but fewer than ten.

The receptor's source is a man between 40 and 49 years old in good health. Input material: blood. The genes are TRBV7-9 and TRBJ2-3; D is perhaps TRBD1 (6 bases). The CDR3 here is CASSTDSSDRIFTDTQYF. CDR3 nucleotide sequence: TGTGCCAGCAGCACGGACAGTAGCGACAGAATATTCACAGATACGCAGTATTTT. Supplemented by reference TRBV7-9 and TRBJ2-3, the full variable domain reads DTGVSQNPRHKITKRGQNVTFRCDPISEHNRLYWYRQTLGQGPEFLTYFQNEAQLEKSRLLSDRFSAERPKGSFSTLEIQRTEQGDSAMYLCASSTDSSDRIFTDTQYFGPGTRLTVL.